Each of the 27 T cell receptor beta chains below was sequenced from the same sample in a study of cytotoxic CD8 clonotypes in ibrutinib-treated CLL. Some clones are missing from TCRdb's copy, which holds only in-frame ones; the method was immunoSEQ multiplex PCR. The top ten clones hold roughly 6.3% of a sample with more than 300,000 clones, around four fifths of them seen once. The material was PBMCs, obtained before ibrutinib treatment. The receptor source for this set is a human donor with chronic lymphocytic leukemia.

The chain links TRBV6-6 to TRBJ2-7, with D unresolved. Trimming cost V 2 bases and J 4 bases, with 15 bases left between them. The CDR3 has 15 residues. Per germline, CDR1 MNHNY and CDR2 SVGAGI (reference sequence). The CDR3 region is CASSYDRRGAYEQYF. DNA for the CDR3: TGTGCCAGCAGTTACGATAGGAGAGGCGCTTACGAGCAGTACTTC.

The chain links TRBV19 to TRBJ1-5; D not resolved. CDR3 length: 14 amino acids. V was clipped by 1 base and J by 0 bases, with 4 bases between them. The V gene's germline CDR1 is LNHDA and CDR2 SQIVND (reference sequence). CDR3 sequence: CASSIGSSNQPQHF. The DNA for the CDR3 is TGTGCCAGTAGTATAGGCAGTAGCAATCAGCCCCAGCATTTT.

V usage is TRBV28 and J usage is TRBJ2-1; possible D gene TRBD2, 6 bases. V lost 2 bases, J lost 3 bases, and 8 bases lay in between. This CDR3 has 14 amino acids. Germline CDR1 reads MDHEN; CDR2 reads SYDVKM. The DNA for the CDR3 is TGTGCCAGCAGTTTAACCGGGAGCTACAATGAGCAGTTCTTC. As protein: CASSLTGSYNEQFF.

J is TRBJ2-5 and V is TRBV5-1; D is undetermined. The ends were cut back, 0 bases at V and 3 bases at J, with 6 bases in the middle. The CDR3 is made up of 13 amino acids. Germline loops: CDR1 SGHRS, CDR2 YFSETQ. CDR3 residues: CASSLEAEETQYF. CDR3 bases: TGCGCCAGCAGCTTGGAGGCAGAAGAGACCCAGTACTTC.

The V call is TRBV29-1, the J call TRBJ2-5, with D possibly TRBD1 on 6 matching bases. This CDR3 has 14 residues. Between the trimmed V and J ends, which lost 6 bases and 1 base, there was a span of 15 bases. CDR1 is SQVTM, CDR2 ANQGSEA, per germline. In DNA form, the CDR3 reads TGCAGCGTGGTTCAGACAGGAATCCAAGAGACCCAGTACTTC. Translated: CSVVQTGIQETQYF.

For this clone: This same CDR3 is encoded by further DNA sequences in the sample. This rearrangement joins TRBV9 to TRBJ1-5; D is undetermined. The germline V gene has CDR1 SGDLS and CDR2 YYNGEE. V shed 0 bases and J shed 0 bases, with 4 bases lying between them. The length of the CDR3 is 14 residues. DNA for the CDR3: TGTGCCAGCAGCGTAGCCGGTAGCAATCAGCCCCAGCATTTT. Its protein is CASSVAGSNQPQHF.

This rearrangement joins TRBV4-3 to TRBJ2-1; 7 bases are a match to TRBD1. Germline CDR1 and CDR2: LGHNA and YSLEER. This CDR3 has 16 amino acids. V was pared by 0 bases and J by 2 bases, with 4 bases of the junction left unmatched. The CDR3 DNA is TGCGCCAGCAGCCAAGATCAAGGGGGCGCCTACAATGAGCAGTTCTTC. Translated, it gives CASSQDQGGAYNEQFF.

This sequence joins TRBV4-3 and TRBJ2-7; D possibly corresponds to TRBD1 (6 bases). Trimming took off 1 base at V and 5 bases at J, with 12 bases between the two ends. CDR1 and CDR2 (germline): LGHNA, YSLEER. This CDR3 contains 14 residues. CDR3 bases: TGCGCCAGCAGCCAAGGCCTAAACAGGGACGAGCAGTACTTC. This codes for CASSQGLNRDEQYF.

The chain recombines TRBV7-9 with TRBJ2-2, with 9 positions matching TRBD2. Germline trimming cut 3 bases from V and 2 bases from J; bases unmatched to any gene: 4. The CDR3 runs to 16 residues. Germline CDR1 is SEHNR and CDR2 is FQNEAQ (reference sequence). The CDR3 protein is CASSFSTSGNTGELFF. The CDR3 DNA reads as TGTGCCAGCAGCTTTTCGACTAGCGGTAACACCGGGGAGCTGTTTTTT.

The CDR3 protein is CASSPGTSGSVAYNEQFF. CDR3 in DNA: TGTGCCAGCTCACCAGGGACTAGCGGGAGTGTGGCCTACAATGAGCAGTTCTTC. V is TRBV18 and J is TRBJ2-1; TRBD2 aligns across 14 bases. This CDR3 region has 18 residues. CDR1 KGHSH and CDR2 LQKENI come from the germline V gene. The J segment lost 2 bases and the V segment lost 2 bases, leaving 5 bases of the junction unmatched. The whole variable domain, remainder taken from reference TRBV18 and TRBJ2-1, is NAGVMQNPRHLVRRRGQEARLRCSPMKGHSHVYWYRQLPEEGLKFMVYLQKENIIDESGMPKERFSAEFPKEGPSILRIQQVVRGDSAAYFCASSPGTSGSVAYNEQFFGPGTRLTVL.

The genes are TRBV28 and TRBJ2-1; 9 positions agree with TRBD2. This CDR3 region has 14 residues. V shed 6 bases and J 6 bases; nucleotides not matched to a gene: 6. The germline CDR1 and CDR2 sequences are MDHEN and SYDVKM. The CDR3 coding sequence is TGTGCCAGCAGAAATAGCGGGAGTCTCAATGAGCAGTTCTTC. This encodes CASRNSGSLNEQFF.

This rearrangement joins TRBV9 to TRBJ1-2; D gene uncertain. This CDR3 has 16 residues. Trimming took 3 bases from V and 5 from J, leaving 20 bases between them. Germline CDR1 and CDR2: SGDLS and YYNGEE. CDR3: CASSGYLSKGRYGYTF. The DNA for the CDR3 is TGTGCCAGCAGCGGATACTTGTCCAAGGGTCGGTATGGCTACACCTTC. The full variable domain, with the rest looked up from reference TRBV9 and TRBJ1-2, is DSGVTQTPKHLITATGQRVTLRCSPRSGDLSVYWYQQSLDQGLQFLIQYYNGEERAKGNILERFSAQQFPDLHSELNLSSLELGDSALYFCASSGYLSKGRYGYTFGSGTRLTVV.

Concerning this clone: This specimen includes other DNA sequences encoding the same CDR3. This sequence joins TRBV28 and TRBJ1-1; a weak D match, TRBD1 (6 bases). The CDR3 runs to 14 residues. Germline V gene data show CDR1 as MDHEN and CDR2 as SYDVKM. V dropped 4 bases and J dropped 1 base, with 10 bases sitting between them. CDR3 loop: CASSSTGWNTEAFF. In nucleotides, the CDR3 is TGTGCCAGCAGTTCGACAGGTTGGAACACTGAAGCTTTCTTT.

The DNA of the CDR3 is TGTGCCAGCAGTGATCCGGCTAGCGGGAGTTACGAGCAGTACTTC. Protein product: CASSDPASGSYEQYF. This chain uses TRBV2 with TRBJ2-7; 10 nucleotides align to TRBD2. Germline loops: CDR1 SNHLY, CDR2 FYNNEI. The CDR3 totals 15 residues. The V gene end was trimmed by 3 bases and the J gene end by 4 bases; junction bases not matched to a gene: 6.

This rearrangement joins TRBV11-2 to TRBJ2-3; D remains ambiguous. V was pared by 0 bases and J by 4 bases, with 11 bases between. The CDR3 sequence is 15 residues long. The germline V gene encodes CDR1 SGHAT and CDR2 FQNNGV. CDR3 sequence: CASSLESTTPDTQYF. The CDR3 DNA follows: TGTGCCAGCAGCTTAGAGAGCACCACTCCAGATACGCAGTATTTT.

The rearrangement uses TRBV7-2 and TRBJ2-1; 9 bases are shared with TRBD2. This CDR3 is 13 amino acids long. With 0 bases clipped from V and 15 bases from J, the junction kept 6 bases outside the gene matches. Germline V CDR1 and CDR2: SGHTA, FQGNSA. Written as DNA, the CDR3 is TGTGCCAGCAGCTTAGCTTTAGCGGGAGCCGCGTTCTTC. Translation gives CASSLALAGAAFF.

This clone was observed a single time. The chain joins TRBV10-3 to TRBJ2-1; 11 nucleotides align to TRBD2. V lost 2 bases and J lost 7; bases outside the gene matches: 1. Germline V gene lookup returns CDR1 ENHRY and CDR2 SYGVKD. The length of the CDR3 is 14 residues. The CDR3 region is CAISEGTSGNEQFF. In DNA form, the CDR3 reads TGTGCCATCAGTGAGGGGACTAGCGGAAATGAGCAGTTCTTC.

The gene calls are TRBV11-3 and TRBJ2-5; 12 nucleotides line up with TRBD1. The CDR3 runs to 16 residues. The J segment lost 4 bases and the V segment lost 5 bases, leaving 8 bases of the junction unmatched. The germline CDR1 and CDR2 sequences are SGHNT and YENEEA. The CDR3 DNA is TGTGCCAGCAGCGCTCCGGGACAGGGGGCTCGAGAGACCCAGTACTTC. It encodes CASSAPGQGARETQYF. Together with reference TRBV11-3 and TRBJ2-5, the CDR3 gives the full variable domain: EAGVVQSPRYKIIEKKQPVAFWCNPISGHNTLYWYLQNLGQGPELLIRYENEEAVDDSQLPKDRFSAERLKGVDSTLKIQPAELGDSAVYLCASSAPGQGARETQYFGPGTRLLVL.

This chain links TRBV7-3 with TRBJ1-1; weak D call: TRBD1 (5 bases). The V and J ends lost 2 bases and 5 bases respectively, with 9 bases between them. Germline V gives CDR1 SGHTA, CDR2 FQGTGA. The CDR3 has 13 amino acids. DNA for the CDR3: TGTGCCAGCAGCTTATGGGGGGAGACTGAAGCTTTCTTT. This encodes CASSLWGETEAFF.

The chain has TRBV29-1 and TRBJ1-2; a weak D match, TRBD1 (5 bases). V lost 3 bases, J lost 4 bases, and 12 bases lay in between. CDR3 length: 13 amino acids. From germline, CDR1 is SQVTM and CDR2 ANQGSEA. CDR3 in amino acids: CSVDSAGGYGYTF. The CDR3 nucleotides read TGCAGCGTTGATTCAGCCGGGGGCTATGGCTACACCTTC.

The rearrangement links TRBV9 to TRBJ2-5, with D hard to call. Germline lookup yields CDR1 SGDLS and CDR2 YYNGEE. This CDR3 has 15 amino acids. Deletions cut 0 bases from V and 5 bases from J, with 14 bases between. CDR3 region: CASSVGEHSRETQYF. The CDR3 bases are TGTGCCAGCAGCGTAGGTGAACACTCCAGGGAGACCCAGTACTTC.

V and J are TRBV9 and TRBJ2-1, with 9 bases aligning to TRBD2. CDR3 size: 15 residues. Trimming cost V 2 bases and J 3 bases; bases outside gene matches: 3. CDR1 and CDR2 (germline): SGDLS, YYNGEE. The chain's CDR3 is CASSVSGGYYNEQFF. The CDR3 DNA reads TGTGCCAGCAGCGTTAGCGGGGGATACTACAATGAGCAGTTCTTC. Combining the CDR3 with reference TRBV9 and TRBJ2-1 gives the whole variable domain DSGVTQTPKHLITATGQRVTLRCSPRSGDLSVYWYQQSLDQGLQFLIQYYNGEERAKGNILERFSAQQFPDLHSELNLSSLELGDSALYFCASSVSGGYYNEQFFGPGTRLTVL.

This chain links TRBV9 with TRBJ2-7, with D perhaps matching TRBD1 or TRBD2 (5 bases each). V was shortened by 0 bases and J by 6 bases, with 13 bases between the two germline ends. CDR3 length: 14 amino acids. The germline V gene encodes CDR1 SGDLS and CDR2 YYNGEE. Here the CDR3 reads CASSVGWMGVEQYF. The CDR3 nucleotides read TGTGCCAGCAGCGTAGGTTGGATGGGGGTCGAGCAGTACTTC.

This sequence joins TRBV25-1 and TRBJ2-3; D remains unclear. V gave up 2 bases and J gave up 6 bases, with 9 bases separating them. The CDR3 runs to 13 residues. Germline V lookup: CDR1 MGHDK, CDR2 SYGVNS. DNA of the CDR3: TGTGCCAGCAGTGAAAAGTTCTTGGATACGCAGTATTTT. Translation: CASSEKFLDTQYF. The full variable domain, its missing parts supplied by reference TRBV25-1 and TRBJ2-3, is EADIYQTPRYLVIGTGKKITLECSQTMGHDKMYWYQQDPGMELHLIHYSYGVNSTEKGDLSSESTVSRIRTEHFPLTLESARPSHTSQYLCASSEKFLDTQYFGPGTRLTVL.

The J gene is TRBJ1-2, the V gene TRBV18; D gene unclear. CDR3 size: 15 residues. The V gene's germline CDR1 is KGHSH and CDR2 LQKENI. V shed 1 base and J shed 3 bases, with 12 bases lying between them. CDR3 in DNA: TGTGCCAGCTCACCACTGGCGGGATTGGACTATGGCTACACCTTC. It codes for CASSPLAGLDYGYTF.

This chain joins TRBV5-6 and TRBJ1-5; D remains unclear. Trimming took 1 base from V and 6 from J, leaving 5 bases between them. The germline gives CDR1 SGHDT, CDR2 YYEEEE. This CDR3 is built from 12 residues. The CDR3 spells CASSLLGQPQHF. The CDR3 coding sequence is TGTGCCAGCAGCTTGCTAGGTCAGCCCCAGCATTTT.

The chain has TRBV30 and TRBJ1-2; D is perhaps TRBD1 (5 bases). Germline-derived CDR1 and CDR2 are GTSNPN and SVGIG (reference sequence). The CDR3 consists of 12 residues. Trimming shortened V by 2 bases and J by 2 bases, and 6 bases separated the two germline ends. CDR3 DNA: TGTGCCTGGAGTAAGGGGAACTATGGCTACACCTTC. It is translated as CAWSKGNYGYTF.